These 15 T cell receptor beta chains were sequenced from one sample in a study of metastatic and nonmetastatic thyroid tumors. Patients underwent thyroid surgery, and none had received any treatment before it. TCRdb re-clonotyped the PCR reads via MiXCR. The sample lists 35,000 to 45,000 clones; around an eighth were seen once. Sequencing used blood. These receptors were collected from a male donor with papillary thyroid cancer or a benign thyroid nodule (not recorded which). Some clones in this sample may be carry-over from other donors' samples.

This clone was observed many times. The V gene is TRBV5-1, the J gene TRBJ1-6; the match to TRBD1 covers 8 bases. The trim removed 1 base at V and 9 bases at J, leaving 12 bases unmatched. CDR1 and CDR2 (germline): SGHRS, YFSETQ. CDR3 size: 17 residues. The CDR3, as DNA: TGCGCCAGCAGCTTGACAGGGGGAGCTCTGGGCAGTTCACCCCTCCACTTT. It codes for CASSLTGGALGSSPLHF.

This clone was detected many times. This rearrangement joins TRBV7-9 to TRBJ2-1; D possibly matches TRBD1 or TRBD2 (5 bases each). Per germline, CDR1 SEHNR and CDR2 FQNEAQ (reference sequence). V dropped 2 bases and J dropped 5 bases, with 13 bases sitting between them. The CDR3 covers 15 residues. The CDR3 loop is CASSLLGGKNNEQFF. CDR3 DNA: TGTGCCAGCAGCTTACTTGGGGGTAAGAACAATGAGCAGTTCTTC.

This clone has at least ten counts. The V call is TRBV12-3 or TRBV12-4, the J call TRBJ2-2, with 7 bases that match TRBD2. This CDR3 contains 13 residues. J was trimmed by 7 bases and V by 2 bases; bases with no gene match: 1. Here the CDR3 reads CASSLSGGGELFF. As DNA, the CDR3 is TGTGCCAGCAGTTTATCGGGGGGCGGGGAGCTGTTTTTT.

This clone was seen at least ten times. This chain joins TRBV6-1 and TRBJ2-1; 12 bases agree with TRBD2. This CDR3 spans 15 amino acids. The J segment lost 8 bases and the V segment lost 6 bases, leaving 8 bases of the junction unmatched. CDR1 MNHNS and CDR2 SASEGT come from the germline V gene. In DNA form, the CDR3 reads TGTGCCAGCAGGTATCTAGCGGGAGGGCCCGATGAGCAGTTCTTC. It yields the protein CASRYLAGGPDEQFF.

This clone has ten or more counts. The chain has TRBV24-1 and TRBJ2-1; 7 bases map to TRBD2. Germline lookup yields CDR1 KGHDR and CDR2 SFDVKD. V shed 4 bases, J shed 5 bases, and the junction held 13 bases outside the gene matches. There are 17 residues in the CDR3. For the CDR3, the DNA is TGTGCCACCAGTGACCGTATTACTAGCGCCCTGGACAATGAGCAGTTCTTC. This gives the protein CATSDRITSALDNEQFF.

About this clone itself: A much larger clone differs by one base, so this may be a read error. Since no conserved phenylalanine or tryptophan closes the CDR3, a read error is the likely cause. The chain combines TRBV18 with TRBJ2-7, with D tentatively TRBD2 (5 bases). The germline gives CDR1 KGHSH, CDR2 LQKENI. This CDR3 spans 13 amino acids. V lost 2 bases and J lost 3, with 8 bases in between. The CDR3 coding sequence is TGTGCCAGCTCACCAACCCGGGACTACGAGCAGTACCTC. This encodes CASSPTRDYEQYL.

This clone has a count of ten or more. The chain carries TRBV7-2 and TRBJ1-2, with D maybe TRBD1 (5 bases). Germline CDR1 SGHTA, CDR2 FQGNSA. The ends were cut back, 6 bases at V and 1 base at J, with 15 bases in the middle. This CDR3 comprises 15 residues. The chain's CDR3 is CASRRGTEVNYGYTF. The CDR3 nucleotides read TGTGCCAGCAGAAGAGGGACGGAGGTTAACTATGGCTACACCTTC.

This clone was detected many times. The genes are TRBV4-3 and TRBJ2-3; weak D call: TRBD1 (6 bases). This CDR3 is 16 amino acids long. Germline assignment: CDR1 LGHNA and CDR2 YSLEER. V was shortened by 0 bases and J by 5 bases, with 15 bases between the two germline ends. The CDR3: CASSQEGRGLIDTQYF. The DNA of the CDR3 is TGCGCCAGCAGCCAAGAAGGCAGGGGATTGATAGATACGCAGTATTTT.

In its sample, this clone was seen many times. V and J are TRBV6-2 or TRBV6-3 and TRBJ2-1; unclear D gene. Trimming took 4 bases from V and 0 from J, leaving 7 bases between them. This CDR3 contains 14 residues. Germline V CDR1 and CDR2: MNHEY, SVGEGT. The CDR3 protein is CASSLSGSYNEQFF. DNA of the CDR3: TGTGCCAGCAGTTTATCGGGCTCCTACAATGAGCAGTTCTTC.

This clone showed up just once. This chain uses TRBV20-1 with TRBJ2-7; maybe TRBD1 (6 bases). This CDR3 region has 13 residues. Germline CDR1 and CDR2: DFQATT and SNEGSKA (reference sequence). The CDR3 sequence is CSSSGTLSYEQYF. CDR3 sequence (DNA): TGCAGCTCCTCCGGGACACTCTCCTACGAGCAGTACTTC.

This chain connects TRBV18 to TRBJ2-3; 13 positions match TRBD2. CDR1 and CDR2 from the germline V gene are KGHSH and LQKENI. The ends lost 8 bases at V and 4 bases at J; junction bases unmatched: 6. The CDR3 consists of 15 residues. The CDR3 here is CASAVGLAGADTQYF. Here the CDR3 DNA reads TGTGCCAGCGCAGTTGGACTAGCGGGAGCAGATACGCAGTATTTT.

In its sample, this clone was seen many times. The chain is built from TRBV19 and TRBJ1-5, with D perhaps matching TRBD1 (6 bases). This CDR3 contains 15 residues. The V end was cut by 3 bases, the J end by 2 bases, with 11 bases between. Germline V gives CDR1 LNHDA, CDR2 SQIVND (reference sequence). Here the CDR3 reads CASSIMGAGNQPQHF. The CDR3 DNA is TGTGCCAGTAGTATCATGGGGGCGGGCAATCAGCCCCAGCATTTT.

This clone was seen only a few times. The chain recombines TRBV9 with TRBJ2-5, with D uncertain. V was trimmed by 0 bases and J by 2 bases, leaving 8 bases between them. Germline V gene sequence: CDR1 SGDLS, CDR2 YYNGEE. There are 14 residues in the CDR3. The DNA for the CDR3 is TGTGCCAGCAGCGTAGAGGGTTGGCAAGAGACCCAGTACTTC. It encodes CASSVEGWQETQYF. The variable domain in full, with the rest retrieved from reference TRBV9 and TRBJ2-5, is DSGVTQTPKHLITATGQRVTLRCSPRSGDLSVYWYQQSLDQGLQFLIQYYNGEERAKGNILERFSAQQFPDLHSELNLSSLELGDSALYFCASSVEGWQETQYFGPGTRLLVL.

This rearrangement joins TRBV20-1 to TRBJ2-7; D ambiguous. Germline loops: CDR1 DFQATT, CDR2 SNEGSKA (reference sequence). V was trimmed by 3 bases and J by 1 base, leaving 7 bases between them. CDR3 length equals 12 residues. The CDR3 DNA reads as TGCAGTGCTAGGGATACTTCCTACGAGCAGTACTTC. As protein: CSARDTSYEQYF.

This clone has a count of ten or more. This chain uses TRBV30 with TRBJ1-2; D is perhaps TRBD1 (5 bases). CDR3 length equals 14 residues. V lost 3 bases to trimming and J lost 1 base, with 12 bases between them. Germline CDR1 reads GTSNPN; CDR2 reads SVGIG (reference sequence). The CDR3 bases are TGTGCCTGGAGCCGACCAGGGCTTAACTATGGCTACACCTTC. As protein: CAWSRPGLNYGYTF.